This T cell receptor beta chain was identified in a study of vaccination and CD4 T cells after COVID-19 (dated by TCRdb to 2022 to 2024). Background for the entire study: SARS-CoV-2 positivity had been established in the convalescent patients by nasal swab PCR, and mild disease was recorded in several of these patients and severe disease in one. In the convalescent cohort there were six males and four females, among whom were two Hispanic individuals, seven Caucasians, two Asians and one multiracial person. Participants received two doses of either the Pfizer-BioNTech BNT162b2 vaccine (n=8) or the Moderna mRNA-1273 vaccine (n=2). Post-COVID blood samples from convalescent patients were collected a median of about 110 days after diagnosis, with a range of 35 to 161 days. Post-vaccine blood samples were obtained a median of approximately 74 days after the second vaccine dose, with a range of about 13 to 241 days. The cultures were stimulated with overlapping spike peptide pools from SARS-CoV-2 and from the common cold coronaviruses HCoV-NL63, HCoV-OC43 and HCoV-229E. As controls, cultures received a CEFX viral epitope pool (the positive control), an HIV-1 Nef peptide pool (the negative control), or no peptide at all. The spike-specific CD4+ TCR repertoire was compared before and after mRNA vaccination in approximately 9 COVID-19 convalescent patients and a few infection-naive healthy vaccine recipients. Results the study describes overall, beyond this receptor: In convalescent patients, nearly all vaccine-specific clones (304 of 307) were found to be mono-reactive for SARS-CoV-2 spike rather than cross-reactive with common cold coronaviruses. Among convalescent patients, a median about 86% of the SARS-CoV-2-reactive clones seen after vaccination appeared only after vaccination, which suggests priming specific to the vaccine. Although the median number of SARS-CoV-2-reactive clonotypes went up from roughly 20 after infection to around 40 after vaccination, the increase was not significant. Only a relatively small number of convalescent patients were included in the study, and early timepoints following natural infection were not analyzed.

The meaning of the sample's treatment or condition label: roughly 10-day PBMC culture with coronavirus spike peptide pools or control peptides (ViraFEST assay). To expand antigen-specific T cells with peptide pools and then pick out the expanded clonotypes through TCR sequencing, the study relied on the ViraFEST assay. Positive SARS-CoV-2 PCR tests in the convalescent patients dated from March to December 2020, before Alpha, Beta and Delta variants emerged in the United States. Each well held approximately 2 million PBMCs cultured in IMDM containing roughly 5% human AB serum and approximately 9.6 IU/ml IL-2, with roughly 9.2 ug/ml peptide pools added. On days 3 and 7, half of the culture medium was replaced with fresh IL-2-containing medium. After around 11 days of culture, CD4+ T cells were isolated by negative selection using the EasySep CD4+ T cell isolation kit. Ficoll-Paque Plus gradient centrifugation was used to isolate PBMCs from whole blood, and the isolated PBMCs were then either used fresh or cryopreserved at -140C. Each culture condition was generally run in triplicate wells.

A word on this clonotype: This clone's antigen is unknown. One base away there is no much larger clone; base qualities are not given.

The library was made by PCR. At the Johns Hopkins FTIC core, DNA from the cultured CD4+ T cells underwent TCR sequencing with the Oncomine TCR Beta short-read assay. Genomic DNA was extracted from the cultured CD4+ T cells with the QIAamp micro DNA kit. Oncomine TCR Beta libraries from cultured CD4+ T cells were pooled with unique dual indexes and sequenced on an Illumina iSeq 100. Concerning the study's data processing: Non-productive sequences were removed, and CDR3s not starting with C, not ending with F or W, or shorter than 7 amino acids were discarded. Antigen-specific clonotypes were identified using the MANAFEST web application through comparison of peptide-stimulated wells with reference and other culture wells. To be called positive, a clone needed an FDR below 0.05, an odds ratio above 5, and a productive frequency above 0.1% in at least two of three replicate wells. A clonotype counted as cross-reactive if it showed significant expansion both in the SARS-CoV-2 spike wells and in at least one common cold coronavirus spike condition. Using R version 3.6.1, CDR3 homology was evaluated through Levenshtein distances (stringdist) along with unrooted phylogenetic trees (ape). TCRdb redid the processing of the public reads, applying fastp at Q25 and MiXCR, and retained in-frame beta chains. Each CDR3 protein appears once, grouped with its most common genes and DNA. Clone size and V and J calls follow TCRdb, not the original study. A total of around 9,800 distinct CDR3 sequences appear in this sample, about half of them only once. Jointly, the top ten make up roughly 22% of the sample.

From the cysteine up to the phenylalanine, the CDR3 has a length of 12 residues. Of all the DNA, just the CDR3 is kept, 36 bases in frame from base 1. CDR1 DFQATT and CDR2 SNEGSKA were looked up in the germline V gene (reference sequence). For this chain, trimming is 5 bases at the V end and 9 bases at the J end, and the number of junction bases without a gene match is 5. Recombination connected TRBV20-1 to TRBJ1-2, and 11 junction bases match TRBD1. Sequenced: CD4+ T cells from blood, cultured in vitro. The receptor was isolated from a human donor who had recovered from COVID-19. The CDR3 reads CSARTGGESYTF. In nucleotide form, the sequence is TGCAGTGCTCGGACAGGGGGCGAAAGCTACACCTTC.